This T cell receptor (beta chain) was profiled in a study of tissue T cells after allogeneic stem cell transplantation. Profiling relied on immunoSEQ multiplex PCR, and the TCRdb table lists in-frame clones only, not all of them. The sample carries nearly 50,000 clones, around 73% recorded once. Trimming stripped 5 bases from V and 4 bases from J, with 15 bases between. CDR3 size: 14 residues. Germline V gene sequence: CDR1 SNHLY, CDR2 FYNGKV (reference sequence). This clone was seen a few times. Gene and germline names: mouse. The observed sequence ends 1 residue before the CDR3 terminus, with the missing tail filled in from the germline J gene. This sample also contains other DNA sequences that code for the same CDR3.

This receptor was identified in a pool of C57BL/6 mice in good health. Source material: sorted cells pooled from one or two spleens. The rearrangement links TRBV3 to TRBJ2-7; D tentatively fits TRBD1 or TRBD2 (7 bases each). The CDR3 DNA, read in part, is TGTGCCAGCAGCGCCCGTCAGGGGGGGTATGAACAGTAC. Its translation: CASSARQGGYEQY. The entire CDR3 protein is CASSARQGGYEQYF. Supplemented by reference TRBV3 and TRBJ2-7, the full variable domain reads GPKVLQIPSHQIIDMGQMVTLNCDPVSNHLYFYWYKQILGQQMEFLVNFYNGKVMEKSKLFKDQFSVERPDGSYFTLKIQPTALEDSAVYFCASSARQGGYEQYFGPGTRLTVL.